A selection of T cell receptor beta chains follows, all from one sample in a study of Graves' ophthalmopathy and Graves' hyperthyroidism. MiXCR, run by TCRdb on the multiplex PCR reads, gives a single entry per CDR3 protein. The data contain about 740,000 distinct CDR3 sequences, roughly 40% of them singletons. Sequenced: peripheral blood. The source is an adult man with Graves' ophthalmopathy. CDR3s include the opening cysteine and the closing phenylalanine or tryptophan. Each record gives: clone size, D gene, J gene, V gene, CDR3 protein, CDR3 DNA. A D gene is named only where the DNA matches it firmly. Part of the rows lack a size; the others show once, few, many or a class for expanded clones.

clone_size: many
d_call: TRBD2
j_call: TRBJ2-7
v_call: TRBV15
cdr3_aa: CATSRSEVGLAVSYEQYF
cdr3_nt: TGTGCCACCAGCAGATCTGAGGTAGGACTAGCGGTCTCCTACGAGCAGTACTTC

clone_size: NA
d_call: NA
j_call: TRBJ1-1
v_call: TRBV25-1
cdr3_aa: CASSSHIRGTEAFF
cdr3_nt: TGTGCCAGCAGTTCCCACATACGAGGTACTGAAGCTTTCTTT

clone_size: many
d_call: TRBD2
j_call: TRBJ2-7
v_call: TRBV29-1
cdr3_aa: CSVVLAGVYEQYF
cdr3_nt: TGCAGCGTTGTACTAGCGGGAGTTTACGAGCAGTACTTC

clone_size: NA
d_call: NA
j_call: TRBJ2-7
v_call: TRBV25-1
cdr3_aa: CASGPATSYEQYF
cdr3_nt: TGTGCCAGCGGACCGGCAACTTCCTACGAGCAGTACTTC

clone_size: NA
d_call: NA
j_call: TRBJ1-1
v_call: TRBV7-3
cdr3_aa: CASSLTKGAEAFF
cdr3_nt: TGTGCCAGCAGCTTAACCAAGGGGGCTGAAGCTTTCTTT

clone_size: many
d_call: NA
j_call: TRBJ1-2
v_call: TRBV19
cdr3_aa: CASKGGAAGYTF
cdr3_nt: TGTGCCAGTAAGGGGGGAGCGGCTGGCTACACCTTC

clone_size: NA
d_call: NA
j_call: TRBJ2-5
v_call: TRBV7-6
cdr3_aa: CASSWDSQRETQYF
cdr3_nt: TGTGCCAGCAGCTGGGACTCCCAGCGGGAGACCCAGTACTTC

clone_size: few
d_call: TRBD2
j_call: TRBJ2-7
v_call: TRBV4-2
cdr3_aa: CASSLTAPQLGLASNEQYF
cdr3_nt: TGTGCCAGCAGCCTTACGGCACCGCAGTTAGGACTAGCTTCCAACGAGCAGTACTTC

clone_size: few
d_call: NA
j_call: TRBJ1-2
v_call: TRBV7-9
cdr3_aa: CASSLEAGRYGYTF
cdr3_nt: TGTGCCAGCAGCTTGGAGGCAGGGCGGTATGGCTACACCTTC

clone_size: once
d_call: TRBD1
j_call: TRBJ1-2
v_call: TRBV19
cdr3_aa: CASQQGRGYGYTF
cdr3_nt: TGTGCCAGCCAACAGGGGAGAGGCTATGGCTACACCTTC

clone_size: few
d_call: TRBD1
j_call: TRBJ1-5
v_call: TRBV19
cdr3_aa: CASSIIGTGGGQPQHF
cdr3_nt: TGTGCCAGTAGTATCATCGGGACAGGGGGCGGGCAGCCCCAGCATTTT

clone_size: NA
d_call: NA
j_call: TRBJ1-1
v_call: TRBV20-1
cdr3_aa: CSAPFENTEAFF
cdr3_nt: TGCAGTGCCCCTTTTGAAAACACTGAAGCTTTCTTT

clone_size: NA
d_call: TRBD1
j_call: TRBJ1-6
v_call: TRBV9
cdr3_aa: CASSLDRESPLHF
cdr3_nt: TGTGCCAGCAGCCTCGACAGGGAATCACCCCTCCACTTT

clone_size: NA
d_call: TRBD1
j_call: TRBJ1-4
v_call: TRBV10-2
cdr3_aa: CASSRGQEVEKLFF
cdr3_nt: TGTGCCAGCAGCCGGGGACAGGAGGTTGAAAAACTGTTTTTT

clone_size: many
d_call: TRBD1
j_call: TRBJ1-1
v_call: TRBV20-1
cdr3_aa: CSARQGGYNTEAFF
cdr3_nt: TGCAGTGCTAGGCAGGGGGGGTACAACACTGAAGCTTTCTTT

clone_size: NA
d_call: NA
j_call: TRBJ1-1
v_call: TRBV29-1
cdr3_aa: CSVPREGTNGEAFF
cdr3_nt: TGCAGCGTTCCTCGGGAAGGGACCAACGGTGAAGCTTTCTTT

clone_size: many
d_call: TRBD1
j_call: TRBJ1-1
v_call: TRBV25-1
cdr3_aa: CASSEGQKIMNTEAFF
cdr3_nt: TGTGCCAGCAGTGAGGGACAGAAAATAATGAACACTGAAGCTTTCTTT

clone_size: many
d_call: TRBD1
j_call: TRBJ1-6
v_call: TRBV7-3
cdr3_aa: CASSLDRGNSPLHF
cdr3_nt: TGTGCCAGCAGTCTCGACAGGGGAAATTCACCCCTCCACTTT

clone_size: NA
d_call: NA
j_call: TRBJ1-5
v_call: TRBV7-9
cdr3_aa: CASSPSGADNQPQHF
cdr3_nt: TGTGCCAGCAGCCCTTCGGGCGCAGACAATCAGCCCCAGCATTTT

clone_size: many
d_call: NA
j_call: TRBJ2-7
v_call: TRBV7-9
cdr3_aa: CASSLEEYVEQYF
cdr3_nt: TGTGCCAGCAGCTTAGAAGAGTACGTCGAGCAGTACTTC

clone_size: NA
d_call: TRBD2
j_call: TRBJ2-5
v_call: TRBV25-1
cdr3_aa: CASSHRLAGGRETQYF
cdr3_nt: TGTGCCAGCAGCCATAGACTAGCGGGGGGGCGAGAGACCCAGTACTTC

clone_size: many
d_call: NA
j_call: TRBJ1-1
v_call: TRBV11-2
cdr3_aa: CASSLWTYGEAFF
cdr3_nt: TGTGCCAGCAGCTTATGGACGTACGGTGAAGCTTTCTTT

clone_size: many
d_call: NA
j_call: TRBJ1-5
v_call: TRBV7-8
cdr3_aa: CASSLMSQSNQPQHF
cdr3_nt: TGTGCCAGCAGCTTGATGTCACAGTCCAATCAGCCCCAGCATTTT

clone_size: NA
d_call: TRBD1
j_call: TRBJ1-2
v_call: TRBV19
cdr3_aa: CASRALDRPRDGYTF
cdr3_nt: TGTGCCAGTAGAGCCTTGGACAGGCCACGCGATGGCTACACCTTC

clone_size: NA
d_call: NA
j_call: TRBJ2-5
v_call: TRBV5-1
cdr3_aa: CASSLDSSQETQYF
cdr3_nt: TGCGCCAGCAGCTTGGACAGTTCTCAAGAGACCCAGTACTTC

clone_size: few
d_call: NA
j_call: TRBJ1-4
v_call: TRBV9
cdr3_aa: CASSVATGLNNEKLFF
cdr3_nt: TGTGCCAGCAGCGTAGCAACGGGACTAAACAATGAAAAACTGTTTTTT

clone_size: few
d_call: TRBD1
j_call: TRBJ1-1
v_call: TRBV7-9
cdr3_aa: CASKRTGNTEAFF
cdr3_nt: TGTGCCAGCAAACGGACAGGCAACACTGAAGCTTTCTTT

clone_size: NA
d_call: TRBD2
j_call: TRBJ2-5
v_call: TRBV5-4
cdr3_aa: CASSRSSGDSKETQYF
cdr3_nt: TGTGCCAGCAGCCGGTCTAGCGGGGATTCAAAGGAGACCCAGTACTTC

clone_size: NA
d_call: NA
j_call: TRBJ1-1
v_call: TRBV12-3/TRBV12-4
cdr3_aa: CASSLGRGLNRLEAFF
cdr3_nt: TGTGCCAGCAGTCTAGGACGGGGCCTAAACCGACTTGAGGCTTTCTTT

clone_size: NA
d_call: NA
j_call: TRBJ1-1
v_call: TRBV2
cdr3_aa: CASSLGEAKAFF
cdr3_nt: TGTGCCAGCAGTTTAGGGGAGGCGAAAGCTTTCTTT

clone_size: NA
d_call: NA
j_call: TRBJ1-4
v_call: TRBV10-3
cdr3_aa: CASSASTGTQILF
cdr3_nt: TGTGCCAGCAGTGCCTCAACCGGGACCCAGATACTCTTT

clone_size: few
d_call: NA
j_call: TRBJ2-7
v_call: TRBV20-1
cdr3_aa: CSAKGLTDSSYEQYF
cdr3_nt: TGCAGTGCTAAAGGCTTAACGGACAGCTCCTACGAGCAGTACTTC